The TCR beta chain described here comes from a study of Ad26.COV2.S vaccination and SARS-CoV-2 variants (dated by TCRdb to the early 2020s). For context, the study as a whole: Donors in the vaccine arm were drawn from COV1001, a multicentre, randomized, double-blind, placebo-controlled phase I-IIa trial testing Ad26.COV2.S in healthy adults. Ad26.COV2.S was administered intramuscularly at a dose of 5x10^10 or 1x10^11 viral particles, either as one shot or as two shots given 56 days apart. Blinding of investigators to trial group allocation was maintained during experiments and outcome assessment. The TCR-sequenced set comprised around 30 samples: some 20 Ad26.COV2.S vaccine recipients, 5 placebo recipients and 8 SARS-CoV-2 convalescent individuals. Participants in the trial were split at random into five groups of five each, receiving low-dose or high-dose Ad26.COV2.S once or twice, or else placebo on both occasions. Sequencing of the TCRbeta repertoire served to evaluate the specificity and breadth of SARS-CoV-2-reactive T cell receptors following Ad26.COV2.S vaccination.

The immunoSEQ Assay was used to sequence TCRbeta CDR3 regions. After extraction, genomic DNA underwent amplification by bias-controlled multiplex PCR, followed by high-throughput sequencing. Per the authors' processing: To quantify the absolute abundance of each unique TCRbeta CDR3 region, sequences were collapsed and filtered. Usable DNA was measured by amplifying reference genes present in all nucleated cells, and TCRbeta template counts were normalized to that usable DNA to estimate T cell fraction. Repertoire TCRs were annotated as SARS-CoV-2-specific when V gene, CDR3 amino acid sequence and J gene were exactly matched to a known reactive TCR set. MIRA supplied the reference SARS-CoV-2 TCR set, which was filtered for enrichment in COVID-19-positive ImmuneCODE repertoires so that public or cross-reactive TCRs were removed. Drawing on the MIRA antigens, annotated TCRs were analysed further at the level of specific ORF or position within ORF. Depth was the summed frequency of annotated unique rearrangements, while breadth was defined as annotated unique rearrangements over total unique productive rearrangements. Two-sided Wilcoxon rank-sum tests were applied when comparing TCR breadth between groups. In TCRdb, the immuneACCESS table is reduced to in-frame sequences with V and J assigned. These tables do not hold every clone; where another copy was compared, an unresolved V gene accounts for under half, and the others remain unexplained. Clone size and the V and J calls come from that table; the DNA yielded D and trimming. Across this sample there are approximately 300,000 clones, with 70% to 90% seen only once. The ten largest clonotypes hold 2% to 2.5% of the sample.

V is reduced by 6 bases and J by 0 bases, leaving a spacing of 5 bases between them. Taken from cysteine to phenylalanine, the CDR3 has 12 residues. Only the CDR3 region is kept as DNA, spanning 36 bases read in frame from base 1. Sequences SEHNR (CDR1) and FQNEAQ (CDR2) are obtained from the germline V gene (reference sequence). The treatment or condition label corresponds to: around 19 received Ad26.COV2.S at low or high dose, single or two shots; five or six received placebo; per-sample allocation not given. Repertoires of vaccine and placebo recipients were sequenced from samples collected on day 63 after the first injection. In Cohort 1b, roughly 26 adults aged 18-55 years were enrolled at a single site in Boston, USA, between 29 July and 7 August 2020. Ad26.COV2.S was a replication-incompetent adenovirus type 26 vector that expressed a prefusion-stabilized SARS-CoV-2 spike protein derived from the original Wuhan strain.

Here is what the overall study found, with its caveats: The study lacked the statistical power to compare responses across vaccine doses or regimens. Vaccine and placebo recipients had similar non-spike TCR breadth, a finding consistent with the vaccine containing only spike. Compared with placebo recipients, Ad26.COV2.S recipients showed higher spike-specific TCR breadth (P = 0.0014). Substantial breadth of spike-specific CD8+ and CD4+ T cell responses was reported after vaccination. It was noted by the authors that total T cell responses may have been underestimated by the TCR breadth and depth analyses.

This clone occurred a few times. The antigen this receptor binds is unknown. One base away there is no much larger clone; base qualities are not given. The specimen comprised peripheral blood, sampled in a trial of Ad26.COV2.S vaccine versus placebo. This receptor was taken from a person between 18 and 59 years old who received the Ad26.COV2.S COVID-19 vaccine or a placebo. The chain is assembled from TRBV7-9 and TRBJ1-1; the D gene cannot be resolved reliably. The CDR3 region reads CASRSLNTEAFF. The nucleotide sequence is given as TGTGCCAGCAGATCACTGAACACTGAAGCTTTCTTT.